The rows below give T cell receptor beta chains drawn from one sample of a study of control samples from healthy donors and cancer patients. Profiling relied on immunoSEQ multiplex PCR, and the TCRdb table lists in-frame clones only, not all of them. Here the sample spans about 270,000 clones, approximately 80% being singletons. Sequenced: PBMCs. The receptors here all came from a woman aged 55-69 years with lung cancer. The CDR3 runs from the conserved cysteine through the conserved F or W. A D gene is named only where the DNA matches it firmly. Only some rows state a clone size, as once, few, many or a class for expanded clones.

J gene: TRBJ2-1; V gene: TRBV5-1; D gene: NA; clone size: NA; CDR3 protein: CASSSEGGGLAASWEQFF; CDR3 DNA: TGCGCCAGCAGCTCGGAGGGAGGGGGGCTAGCGGCATCTTGGGAGCAGTTCTTC
J gene: TRBJ2-2; V gene: TRBV2; D gene: TRBD2; clone size: once; CDR3 protein: CASSEGLARTGELFF; CDR3 DNA: TGTGCCAGCAGTGAAGGACTAGCGAGGACCGGGGAGCTGTTTTTT
J gene: TRBJ2-3; V gene: TRBV7-2; D gene: NA; clone size: NA; CDR3 protein: CASSLLDRQDTQYF; CDR3 DNA: TGTGCCAGCAGCTTATTAGACAGACAAGATACGCAGTATTTT
J gene: TRBJ1-2; V gene: TRBV5-1; D gene: NA; clone size: NA; CDR3 protein: CASTPDIDVHGYTF; CDR3 DNA: TGCGCCAGCACCCCTGATATAGACGTTCATGGCTACACCTTC
J gene: TRBJ2-1; V gene: TRBV11-2; D gene: TRBD2; clone size: NA; CDR3 protein: CASSSYATSGVVHEQFF; CDR3 DNA: TGTGCCAGCAGCTCTTACGCGACTAGCGGGGTTGTTCATGAGCAGTTCTTC
J gene: TRBJ1-5; V gene: TRBV27; D gene: NA; clone size: NA; CDR3 protein: CASSSKYNQPQHF; CDR3 DNA: TGTGCCAGCAGTTCTAAGTACAATCAGCCCCAGCATTTT
J gene: TRBJ1-5; V gene: TRBV2; D gene: NA; clone size: NA; CDR3 protein: CASSGAINSNQPQHF; CDR3 DNA: TGTGCCAGCAGTGGGGCTATCAATAGCAATCAGCCCCAGCATTTT
J gene: TRBJ2-1; V gene: TRBV19; D gene: NA; clone size: NA; CDR3 protein: CASSMGSGSPYNEQFF; CDR3 DNA: TGTGCCAGTAGTATGGGGAGCGGGTCCCCCTACAATGAGCAGTTCTTC
J gene: TRBJ2-7; V gene: TRBV2; D gene: TRBD1; clone size: NA; CDR3 protein: CASTNRAGGTFEQYF; CDR3 DNA: TGTGCCAGTACAAATAGGGCAGGGGGCACCTTCGAGCAGTACTTC
J gene: TRBJ2-7; V gene: TRBV9; D gene: TRBD2; clone size: NA; CDR3 protein: CASSKSGRVGTEQYF; CDR3 DNA: TGTGCCAGCAGCAAGAGCGGGAGGGTAGGAACCGAGCAGTACTTC
J gene: TRBJ1-2; V gene: TRBV28; D gene: TRBD1; clone size: few; CDR3 protein: CASNSPSDRDIYGYTF; CDR3 DNA: TGTGCCAGCAACTCGCCCTCCGACAGGGACATCTATGGCTACACCTTC
J gene: TRBJ1-3; V gene: TRBV9; D gene: NA; clone size: NA; CDR3 protein: CASSVEPEPPGGNTIYF; CDR3 DNA: TGTGCCAGCAGCGTAGAGCCAGAACCACCCGGTGGAAACACCATATATTTT
J gene: TRBJ1-1; V gene: TRBV7-3; D gene: NA; clone size: NA; CDR3 protein: CASSLLGGENTEAFF; CDR3 DNA: TGTGCCAGCAGCTTATTGGGTGGGGAGAACACTGAAGCTTTCTTT
J gene: TRBJ1-4; V gene: TRBV4-1; D gene: TRBD1; clone size: NA; CDR3 protein: CASSQDWTGTGAEKLFF; CDR3 DNA: TGCGCCAGCAGCCAAGATTGGACCGGGACAGGGGCTGAAAAACTGTTTTTT
J gene: TRBJ1-2; V gene: TRBV6-5; D gene: NA; clone size: NA; CDR3 protein: CASSFLNPWGSDGYTF; CDR3 DNA: TGTGCCAGCAGTTTTCTGAACCCGTGGGGGTCGGACGGCTACACCTTC
J gene: TRBJ2-2; V gene: TRBV5-1; D gene: NA; clone size: NA; CDR3 protein: CASSLFKGPSTGELFF; CDR3 DNA: TGCGCCAGCAGCTTGTTCAAGGGGCCGAGCACCGGGGAGCTGTTTTTT
J gene: TRBJ2-7; V gene: TRBV7-3; D gene: NA; clone size: NA; CDR3 protein: CASSPTGGGSYEQYF; CDR3 DNA: TGTGCCAGCAGCCCCACAGGGGGGGGCTCCTACGAGCAGTACTTC
J gene: TRBJ2-7; V gene: TRBV6-5; D gene: NA; clone size: NA; CDR3 protein: CASSYGQPHEQYF; CDR3 DNA: TGTGCCAGCAGTTACGGACAGCCCCACGAGCAGTACTTC
J gene: TRBJ1-1; V gene: TRBV28; D gene: NA; clone size: NA; CDR3 protein: CASSDWTKLNTEAFF; CDR3 DNA: TGTGCCAGCAGTGACTGGACAAAACTGAACACTGAAGCTTTCTTT
J gene: TRBJ2-7; V gene: TRBV4-1; D gene: TRBD2; clone size: NA; CDR3 protein: CASSQALATYEQYF; CDR3 DNA: TGCGCCAGCAGCCAAGCACTAGCGACCTACGAGCAGTACTTC
J gene: TRBJ1-2; V gene: TRBV27; D gene: TRBD1; clone size: NA; CDR3 protein: CASSFLPTGAKGYTF; CDR3 DNA: TGTGCCAGCAGTTTTTTACCAACAGGGGCGAAAGGCTACACCTTC
J gene: TRBJ2-5; V gene: TRBV11-2; D gene: NA; clone size: NA; CDR3 protein: CASSLVGGGRQETQYF; CDR3 DNA: TGTGCCAGCAGCTTAGTGGGCGGCGGGCGCCAAGAGACCCAGTACTTC
J gene: TRBJ2-2; V gene: TRBV21-1; D gene: NA; clone size: NA; CDR3 protein: CASSTETGADTGELFF; CDR3 DNA: TGTGCCAGCAGCACCGAGACAGGGGCAGACACCGGGGAGCTGTTTTTT
J gene: TRBJ2-7; V gene: TRBV6-1; D gene: NA; clone size: NA; CDR3 protein: CASSEGTAYEQYF; CDR3 DNA: TGTGCCAGCAGTGAAGGGACCGCTTACGAGCAGTACTTC
J gene: TRBJ1-2; V gene: TRBV5-6; D gene: NA; clone size: once; CDR3 protein: CASSPVSRGPGYTF; CDR3 DNA: TGTGCCAGCAGTCCTGTTAGTAGGGGCCCCGGCTACACCTTC
J gene: TRBJ2-2; V gene: TRBV28; D gene: TRBD2; clone size: NA; CDR3 protein: CASSLFSGSVTGELFF; CDR3 DNA: TGTGCCAGCAGTTTATTTAGCGGGAGTGTCACCGGGGAGCTGTTTTTT
J gene: TRBJ2-2; V gene: TRBV12-3/TRBV12-4; D gene: NA; clone size: NA; CDR3 protein: CASSDGPSGELFF; CDR3 DNA: TGTGCCAGCAGCGACGGACCCTCCGGGGAGCTGTTTTTT
J gene: TRBJ1-1; V gene: TRBV5-5; D gene: NA; clone size: NA; CDR3 protein: CASSGGGRMNTEAFF; CDR3 DNA: TGTGCCAGCAGCGGGGGAGGCAGAATGAACACTGAAGCTTTCTTT
J gene: TRBJ1-2; V gene: TRBV20-1; D gene: TRBD1; clone size: NA; CDR3 protein: CSASGGQGVGYGYTF; CDR3 DNA: TGCAGTGCTAGTGGGGGACAGGGGGTGGGCTATGGCTACACCTTC
J gene: TRBJ2-1; V gene: TRBV2; D gene: NA; clone size: NA; CDR3 protein: CASSPENEQFF; CDR3 DNA: TGTGCCAGCAGCCCTGAGAATGAGCAGTTCTTC